The entry that follows covers one TCR beta chain sequence. Its antigen is unknown. With 2 bases clipped from V and 3 bases from J, the junction kept 9 bases outside the gene matches. There are 16 residues in the CDR3. Germline loops: CDR1 LGHNA, CDR2 YSLEER. The sample comes from a study of cytomegalovirus exposure and HLA in healthy donors. Study-wide points: Researchers counted some 150 TCR beta chains as cytomegalovirus-associated. Available immune exposure information was restricted to CMV serostatus only. In a later analysis, productive TCRs from donors in an Asian-associated ancestry cluster reportedly carried fewer N-insertions than the cohort mean.

PCR used 60 Vbeta primers and 13 Jbeta primers. The protocol was immunoSEQ multiplex PCR, while the TCRdb copy is restricted to in-frame clones and leaves out a portion. Here the sample spans around 160,000 clones, around 68% being singletons. This TCR was sampled from a man aged 45-65 years in good health and CMV-seronegative. The source material was PBMCs. The chain couples TRBV4-3 to TRBJ1-1, with 7 bases matching TRBD1. The CDR3 sequence is CASSQSAGTADTEAFF. The CDR3 DNA reads as TGCGCCAGCAGCCAAAGTGCCGGGACAGCTGACACTGAAGCTTTCTTT.